A selection of T cell receptor beta chains follows, all from one sample in a study of CD8+ T cells in alopecia areata. Using immunoSEQ multiplex PCR, the repertoire was profiled, and TCRdb retains in-frame clones only, with some absent. The data show around 270,000 clones, more than 45% seen once. This specimen was CD4+ T cells sorted from blood, taken at week 24, from a patient treated with tofacitinib. The receptors here all came from a human donor with alopecia areata. Each CDR3 is given with its conserved first and last residue. A D gene is named only where the DNA matches it firmly. Where a row states a size, it is once, few, many or the class of an expanded clone; other rows omit it.

V: TRBV30; J: TRBJ2-2; D: TRBD2; size: .; CDR3: CAWSRLAGNTGELFF; DNA: TGTGCCTGGAGTCGTCTAGCGGGGAACACCGGGGAGCTGTTTTTT
V: TRBV30; J: TRBJ2-1; D: .; size: .; CDR3: CAWSALASGPLKQFF; DNA: TGTGCCTGGAGTGCGCTAGCGTCTGGCCCCTTAAAGCAGTTCTTC
V: TRBV30; J: TRBJ1-4; D: .; size: .; CDR3: CAWSQSFNEKLFF; DNA: TGTGCCTGGTCACAGAGTTTTAATGAAAAACTGTTTTTT
V: TRBV7-9; J: TRBJ1-1; D: .; size: .; CDR3: CASLTGRNTEAFF; DNA: TGTGCCAGCCTCACAGGGAGGAACACTGAAGCTTTCTTT
V: TRBV19; J: TRBJ1-1; D: TRBD1; size: few; CDR3: CASNDRGPMNTEAFF; DNA: TGTGCCAGTAATGACAGGGGCCCTATGAACACTGAAGCTTTCTTT
V: TRBV18; J: TRBJ1-1; D: .; size: .; CDR3: CASSPIGEAFF; DNA: TGTGCCAGCTCACCAATAGGGGAAGCTTTCTTT
V: TRBV28; J: TRBJ1-5; D: TRBD1; size: .; CDR3: CASSPFQGAGNQPQHF; DNA: TGTGCCAGCAGTCCTTTCCAGGGGGCTGGCAATCAGCCCCAGCATTTT
V: TRBV29-1; J: TRBJ1-1; D: .; size: .; CDR3: CSAHWRARTNTEAFF; DNA: TGCAGCGCCCATTGGAGGGCCCGAACTAACACTGAAGCTTTCTTT
V: TRBV29-1; J: TRBJ2-1; D: TRBD1; size: .; CDR3: CSVKQGDDEQFF; DNA: TGCAGCGTTAAACAGGGGGACGATGAGCAGTTCTTC
V: TRBV27; J: TRBJ2-3; D: TRBD2; size: .; CDR3: CASSLYRIGGGDTDTQYF; DNA: TGTGCCAGCAGTTTATATCGTATTGGGGGGGGAGACACAGATACGCAGTATTTT
V: TRBV6-5; J: TRBJ1-1; D: .; size: few; CDR3: CASTRATEAFF; DNA: TGTGCCAGCACCCGAGCCACTGAAGCTTTCTTT
V: TRBV29-1; J: TRBJ1-1; D: .; size: few; CDR3: CSVGGRETEAFF; DNA: TGCAGCGTTGGGGGGCGGGAGACTGAAGCTTTCTTT
V: TRBV6-5; J: TRBJ2-7; D: TRBD1; size: .; CDR3: CASTPRDRHYEQYF; DNA: TGTGCCAGCACACCCCGGGACAGACACTACGAGCAGTACTTC
V: TRBV6-5; J: TRBJ2-4; D: TRBD1; size: .; CDR3: CASRPGQPKNIQYF; DNA: TGTGCCAGCAGGCCGGGACAGCCAAAGAACATTCAGTACTTC
V: TRBV15; J: TRBJ2-2; D: .; size: few; CDR3: CATSPDAVVDTGELFF; DNA: TGTGCCACCAGCCCGGACGCCGTCGTAGACACCGGGGAGCTGTTTTTT
V: TRBV5-4; J: TRBJ2-2; D: TRBD1; size: .; CDR3: CASSAWTGGKGELFF; DNA: TGTGCCAGCAGTGCCTGGACAGGGGGCAAGGGGGAGCTGTTTTTT
V: TRBV29-1; J: TRBJ2-7; D: TRBD2; size: few; CDR3: CSVGEGPFYEQYF; DNA: TGCAGCGTTGGGGAGGGGCCCTTCTACGAGCAGTACTTC
V: TRBV30; J: TRBJ1-1; D: .; size: .; CDR3: CAWSVGLLNTEAFF; DNA: TGTGCCTGGAGTGTGGGCCTTCTGAACACTGAAGCTTTCTTT
V: TRBV5-1; J: TRBJ1-6; D: TRBD1; size: few; CDR3: CASSQGQMNSPLHF; DNA: TGCGCCAGCAGCCAGGGACAGATGAATTCACCCCTCCACTTT
V: TRBV19; J: TRBJ1-2; D: .; size: .; CDR3: CASSIGDPVGYTF; DNA: TGTGCCAGTAGTATCGGGGACCCGGTAGGCTACACCTTC
V: TRBV6-5; J: TRBJ1-1; D: .; size: .; CDR3: CASSAGLWYTEAFF; DNA: TGTGCCAGCAGTGCAGGGTTATGGTACACTGAAGCTTTCTTT
V: TRBV27; J: TRBJ2-7; D: TRBD1; size: .; CDR3: CASSLSAGTGRYEQYF; DNA: TGTGCCAGCAGTTTATCGGCAGGGACAGGGAGGTACGAGCAGTACTTC